Given below is one TCR beta chain in context. The antigen is not known. The entry originates in a study of graft-versus-host responses after intestinal transplantation. Profiling relied on immunoSEQ multiplex PCR, and the TCRdb table lists in-frame clones only, not all of them. Among about 120,000 clones listed, 85% to 95% were seen once. Study-wide findings and caveats: Those patients showing graft-donor T cell macrochimerism displayed high graft-versus-host to host-versus-graft clonal ratios in allografts.

The TCR comes from a human donor who received an intestinal transplant. This specimen consisted of unstimulated CD4+ T cells sorted from spleen or lymph node cells, obtained before intestinal transplant.

CDR3 bases: TGTGCCAGCATCCCGGCCCTGGGACTAGCGGGCAATGAGCAGTTCTTC. It is translated as CASIPALGLAGNEQFF. The chain joins TRBV7-9 to TRBJ2-1; 12 bases align to TRBD2. Germline CDR1 reads SEHNR; CDR2 reads FQNEAQ (reference sequence). V lost 7 bases, J lost 6 bases, and 10 bases stayed unmatched. CDR3 size: 16 residues.